Reported below is one T cell receptor (beta chain). CDR1 and CDR2 from the germline V gene are PRHDT and FYEKMQ (reference sequence). The J segment lost 7 bases and the V segment lost 3 bases, leaving 19 bases of the junction unmatched. The length of the CDR3 is 18 residues. The sample comes from a study of blood T cell repertoires in COVID-19. Study-level information: Some COVID-19 samples were acute and others convalescent; all came from the United States, Italy and Spain.

In the authors' methods: Using reference gene primer amplification, nucleated cell counts were estimated. Profiled with immunoSEQ multiplex PCR; TCRdb holds only in-frame clones, not every one. V, J and clone size were drawn from that table, and D and trimming were deduced from the DNA. This table holds approximately 31,000 clones, just over 90% found once. This chain joins TRBV13 and TRBJ2-3, with 7 nucleotides matching TRBD2. The material sequenced was peripheral blood. The receptor comes from a male donor with active COVID-19. In nucleotides, the CDR3 is TGTGCCAGCAGCTTGGGTCGGCGGGGTCCTACCGGGGGGTATACGCAGTATTTT. Its protein is CASSLGRRGPTGGYTQYF.